Following are 25 T cell receptor beta chains from one sample sequenced in a study of blood T cell repertoires in COVID-19 (dated by TCRdb to 2018 to 2020). The method behind the library was the immunoSEQ multiplex PCR assay. TCRdb carries this immuneACCESS record with in-frame sequences only. Its versions omit some clonotypes, under half of them owing to an unresolved V gene in the studies checked, with the rest unexplained. This sample lists tens of thousands of clones; 84% were detected once. The ten top clones hold 1.6% of the sample. Sequenced input: peripheral blood. These receptors all stem from a man aged 50 to 59 with acute or convalescent COVID-19.

This rearrangement joins TRBV29-1 to TRBJ2-1; TRBD1 matches at 11 bases. Germline lookup yields CDR1 SQVTM and CDR2 ANQGSEA. The CDR3 has 14 residues. V was pared by 6 bases and J by 2 bases, with 3 bases of the junction left unmatched. In DNA, the CDR3 is TGCAGCGTCCGGGACAGGGGGACCTACAATGAGCAGTTCTTC. Its protein is CSVRDRGTYNEQFF.

The chain joins TRBV5-1 to TRBJ1-2, with TRBD1 identical over 7 bases. Germline loops: CDR1 SGHRS, CDR2 YFSETQ. The CDR3 length is 14 residues. J gave up 2 bases and V 5 bases, and 6 bases lay outside the gene matches. The CDR3 sequence: CASRPGGGNYGYTF. CDR3 coding DNA: TGCGCCAGCAGGCCAGGGGGAGGCAACTATGGCTACACCTTC.

The V gene is TRBV6-5, the J gene TRBJ2-7; 11 positions match TRBD2. The CDR3 length is 16 residues. The V segment lost 0 bases and the J segment 3 bases; nucleotides outside the gene matches: 4. The germline V gene has CDR1 MNHEY and CDR2 SVGAGI. CDR3 sequence (DNA): TGTGCCAGCAGTTACTCTGGACTAGCGGGTTACTACGAGCAGTACTTC. This translates into CASSYSGLAGYYEQYF.

The V call is TRBV28, the J call TRBJ1-4, with D maybe TRBD1 (5 bases). The CDR3 sequence is 16 residues long. V was cut by 6 bases and J by 6 bases, with 20 bases left in between. From germline, CDR1 is MDHEN and CDR2 SYDVKM. The CDR3 DNA sequence: TGTGCCAGCAGCAGCCCAACCAGGGATGTGGATGAAAAACTGTTTTTT. Translation gives CASSSPTRDVDEKLFF.

The chain links TRBV5-6 to TRBJ1-4, with unresolved D. Trimming took 1 base from V and 9 from J, leaving 10 bases between them. This CDR3 region has 13 residues. CDR1 is SGHDT and CDR2 is YYEEEE in the germline V gene. CDR3 in amino acids: CASSLKNSKKLFF. CDR3 coding DNA: TGTGCCAGCAGCTTGAAGAACAGTAAAAAACTGTTTTTT.

This sequence joins TRBV4-1 and TRBJ1-1; D may be TRBD1 (6 bases). The germline V gene has CDR1 MGHRA and CDR2 YSYEKL. CDR3 length equals 14 residues. The V end lost 2 bases, the J end lost 5 bases, and 12 bases lay between the germline ends. In DNA form, the CDR3 reads TGCGCCAGCAGCCAACCTTCTCAGGGGACTGAAGCTTTCTTT. It yields the protein CASSQPSQGTEAFF.

The genes are TRBV6-6 and TRBJ2-5, with D tentatively TRBD1 (5 bases). The germline V gene encodes CDR1 MNHNY and CDR2 SVGAGI (reference sequence). There are 14 residues in the CDR3. The V end was cut by 2 bases, the J end by 2 bases, with 9 bases between. The CDR3 nucleotides read TGTGCCAGCAGTTACCCAGGGCGACAAGAGACCCAGTACTTC. Protein sequence: CASSYPGRQETQYF.

The rearrangement links TRBV5-1 to TRBJ1-3, with 7 nucleotides matching TRBD1. Germline trimming cut 4 bases from V and 0 bases from J; bases unmatched to any gene: 7. The germline gives CDR1 SGHRS, CDR2 YFSETQ. There are 16 residues in the CDR3. The CDR3 loop is CASSPGQAHSGNTIYF. In DNA, the CDR3 is TGCGCCAGCAGCCCCGGACAGGCCCACTCTGGAAACACCATATATTTT.

The gene calls are TRBV5-1 and TRBJ2-5, with TRBD2 matching 14 bases. CDR1 and CDR2 from the germline V gene are SGHRS and YFSETQ. The CDR3 runs to 18 residues. With 2 bases clipped from V and 5 bases from J, the junction kept 11 bases outside the gene matches. The DNA of the CDR3 is TGCGCCAGCAGCTTAGGGACTAGCGGGGGCCCCGCATGGGAGACCCAGTACTTC. Amino acid sequence: CASSLGTSGGPAWETQYF.

The CDR3 here is CASRRWEGTEAFF. The CDR3 bases are TGCGCCAGCAGACGCTGGGAGGGCACTGAAGCTTTCTTT. V and J are TRBV5-1 and TRBJ1-1; D gene ambiguous. CDR1 is SGHRS, CDR2 YFSETQ, per germline. The CDR3 spans 13 residues. Trimming pared 5 bases from V and 4 bases from J, leaving 12 bases between. The whole variable domain, remainder taken from reference TRBV5-1 and TRBJ1-1, is KAGVTQTPRYLIKTRGQQVTLSCSPISGHRSVSWYQQTPGQGLQFLFEYFSETQRNKGNFPGRFSGRQFSNSRSEMNVSTLELGDSALYLCASRRWEGTEAFFGQGTRLTVV.

V gene TRBV27 combines with J gene TRBJ2-7; TRBD2 aligns across 9 bases. Losses at the gene ends were 6 bases for V and 2 bases for J; bases not matched to a gene: 8. The CDR3 totals 15 residues. CDR1 is MNHEY, CDR2 SMNVEV, per germline (reference sequence). CDR3 amino acids: CASRLTSGPTYEQYF. CDR3 nucleotides: TGTGCCAGCAGATTGACTAGCGGCCCAACCTACGAGCAGTACTTC.

The chain is built from TRBV7-2 and TRBJ1-5; 7 bases align to TRBD1. CDR3 length: 14 residues. Germline CDR1 is SGHTA and CDR2 is FQGNSA. V lost 5 bases and J lost 3; bases outside the gene matches: 4. CDR3 sequence (DNA): TGTGCCAGCAGCCACGGGACAGCCAATCAGCCCCAGCATTTT. Protein: CASSHGTANQPQHF.

The chain has TRBV5-5 and TRBJ2-1; 9 nucleotides line up with TRBD1. Trimming at V came to 5 bases and at J to 6 bases, leaving 3 bases not matched to a gene. The CDR3 is 13 residues long. Germline CDR1 and CDR2: SGHKS and YYEKEE (reference sequence). The CDR3 is CASSPGQGNEQFF. DNA for the CDR3: TGTGCCAGCAGTCCGGGACAGGGCAATGAGCAGTTCTTC.

The chain has TRBV6-4 and TRBJ1-2; D is possibly TRBD1 (5 bases). Looked up from germline, CDR1 is MRHNA and CDR2 is SNTAGT. This CDR3 contains 13 residues. The V end lost 3 bases, the J end lost 8 bases, and 13 bases lay between the germline ends. The chain's CDR3 is CASSERTPSGYTF. The DNA for the CDR3 is TGTGCCAGCAGTGAGCGGACACCATCCGGCTACACCTTC.

The V gene is TRBV5-6, the J gene TRBJ2-2, with D possibly matching TRBD2 (5 bases). V lost 0 bases and J lost 5, with 8 bases in between. CDR1 is SGHDT and CDR2 is YYEEEE in the germline V gene. The CDR3 runs 14 residues. DNA of the CDR3: TGTGCCAGCAGCTTGGCGCGGGCAACCGGGGAGCTGTTTTTT. Protein: CASSLARATGELFF.

The chain combines TRBV28 with TRBJ1-2; the D gene is possibly TRBD1 (6 bases). Germline assignment: CDR1 MDHEN and CDR2 SYDVKM. V was pared by 5 bases and J by 3 bases, with 13 bases between. This CDR3 is 14 amino acids long. This CDR3 is CASSTLQGDYGYTF. The CDR3 DNA reads TGTGCCAGCAGTACCCTACAGGGCGACTATGGCTACACCTTC.

V gene TRBV4-3 combines with J gene TRBJ2-1, with TRBD2 as a possible D gene (6 bases). The CDR3 totals 15 residues. The V and J ends lost 4 bases and 3 bases respectively, with 13 bases between them. CDR1 and CDR2 from the germline V gene are LGHNA and YSLEER. CDR3: CASSLVGGSYNEQFF. CDR3 DNA sequence: TGCGCCAGCAGCCTCGTGGGGGGTAGCTACAATGAGCAGTTCTTC.

This chain connects TRBV18 to TRBJ1-4; D is unresolved. Germline assignment: CDR1 KGHSH and CDR2 LQKENI. The CDR3 has 14 residues. Trimming cost V 0 bases and J 8 bases, with 10 bases left between them. CDR3 amino acids: CASSPPAVMEKLFF. CDR3 nucleotide sequence: TGTGCCAGCTCACCACCGGCGGTTATGGAAAAACTGTTTTTT.

The chain links TRBV7-2 to TRBJ1-4, with 7 bases that match TRBD1. J was trimmed by 8 bases and V by 6 bases; bases with no gene match: 9. The V gene's germline CDR1 is SGHTA and CDR2 FQGNSA. This CDR3 contains 14 residues. The CDR3 DNA reads as TGTGCCAGCAGGCCCCAGGGGGTGCAAGAAAAACTGTTTTTT. It codes for CASRPQGVQEKLFF.

This chain links TRBV24-1 with TRBJ2-3, with a weak D call TRBD2 (6 bases). V was clipped by 6 bases and J by 4 bases, with 19 bases between them. This CDR3 has 16 residues. Germline loops: CDR1 KGHDR, CDR2 SFDVKD. The CDR3 nucleotides read TGTGCCACCAGTCCTCCGGGACTCTCGGGGGCAGATACGCAGTATTTT. Translation: CATSPPGLSGADTQYF.

The genes are TRBV5-1 and TRBJ1-2; no clear D gene. V was pared by 3 bases and J by 0 bases, with 6 bases between. CDR3 size: 13 residues. Germline CDR1 reads SGHRS; CDR2 reads YFSETQ. In nucleotides, the CDR3 is TGCGCCAGCAGCTCGACACCTAACTATGGCTACACCTTC. Translating gives CASSSTPNYGYTF.

V gene TRBV14 combines with J gene TRBJ2-1; 12 nucleotides align to TRBD2. The V gene end was trimmed by 6 bases and the J gene end by 2 bases; junction bases not matched to a gene: 11. This CDR3 comprises 18 residues. Germline values: CDR1 SGHDN, CDR2 FVKESK. The CDR3 nucleotides read TGTGCCAGCAGTCCGACTAGCGGGAGAATGTTCGCCTACAATGAGCAGTTCTTC. The encoded protein is CASSPTSGRMFAYNEQFF. The variable domain in full, with the rest retrieved from reference TRBV14 and TRBJ2-1, is EAGVTQFPSHSVIEKGQTVTLRCDPISGHDNLYWYRRVMGKEIKFLLHFVKESKQDESGMPNNRFLAERTGGTYSTLKVQPAELEDSGVYFCASSPTSGRMFAYNEQFFGPGTRLTVL.

This clone is large (0.1 to 1%). The chain employs TRBV24-1 and TRBJ2-1, with 10 bases lining up with TRBD2. There are 15 residues in the CDR3. Germline V gives CDR1 KGHDR, CDR2 SFDVKD. The ends lost 3 bases at V and 3 bases at J; junction bases unmatched: 1. The CDR3 protein is CATSDRTSGYNEQFF. The CDR3 DNA is TGTGCCACCAGTGATAGGACTAGCGGCTACAATGAGCAGTTCTTC.

The gene calls are TRBV18 and TRBJ1-5; TRBD1 matches 9 bases. V shed 6 bases, J shed 5 bases, and the junction held 2 bases outside the gene matches. Germline CDR1 reads KGHSH; CDR2 reads LQKENI. The CDR3 contains 13 residues. CDR3 DNA: TGTGCCAGCTCTCGACAGGGGGATCAGCCCCAGCATTTT. Amino acids: CASSRQGDQPQHF.

Only one count was recorded for this clone. The chain uses TRBV29-1 and TRBJ2-7, with 9 nucleotides matching TRBD2. This CDR3 comprises 15 residues. The V gene's germline CDR1 is SQVTM and CDR2 ANQGSEA. The V and J ends lost 7 bases and 6 bases, in that order; junction bases with no gene match: 16. The CDR3 DNA follows: TGCAGCGCCCGCCCAGCAGCGGGAGGACGGTCCGAGCAGTACTTC. Amino acids: CSARPAAGGRSEQYF.